These 17 T cell receptor beta chains share one sample of origin, sequenced in a study of cytomegalovirus exposure and HLA in healthy donors. Clones were sequenced by immunoSEQ multiplex PCR, and TCRdb holds only the in-frame ones, with some missing. This table has 100,000 to 150,000 clones, 90% to 96% appearing once. The specimen was PBMCs. The source of these receptors is a man aged 18-30 years in good health and CMV-seronegative.

The V and J genes are TRBV7-9 and TRBJ2-1, with D perhaps TRBD1 (5 bases). CDR1 and CDR2 from the germline V gene are SEHNR and FQNEAQ (reference sequence). The CDR3 is made up of 14 amino acids. Trimming pared 5 bases from V and 8 bases from J, leaving 16 bases between. CDR3 loop: CASSPSPRGHEQFF. Here the CDR3 DNA reads TGTGCCAGCAGCCCTTCCCCTAGGGGCCATGAGCAGTTCTTC.

The chain links TRBV7-9 to TRBJ1-3; D gene unclear. Trimming shortened V by 5 bases and J by 4 bases, and 15 bases separated the two germline ends. The CDR3 totals 15 residues. Germline V gene lookup returns CDR1 SEHNR and CDR2 FQNEAQ (reference sequence). The CDR3: CASSPRGGPGNTIYF. CDR3 DNA sequence: TGTGCCAGCAGCCCCCGAGGAGGCCCAGGAAACACCATATATTTT.

This chain uses TRBV7-3 with TRBJ2-1; a weak D match, TRBD2 (5 bases). V lost 0 bases and J 5 bases, leaving 14 bases between the germline ends. Germline V CDR1 and CDR2: SGHTA, FQGTGA. This CDR3 has 16 amino acids. The CDR3 DNA sequence: TGTGCCAGCAGCTTAACGGGAGTATTATCCAACAATGAGCAGTTCTTC. It encodes CASSLTGVLSNNEQFF.

The chain couples TRBV5-6 to TRBJ1-1; TRBD1 matches at 9 bases. The CDR3 is made up of 14 amino acids. Germline V gene data show CDR1 as SGHDT and CDR2 as YYEEEE. J was trimmed by 5 bases and V by 0 bases; bases with no gene match: 2. The CDR3: CASSLGTGETEAFF. The CDR3 coding sequence is TGTGCCAGCAGCTTGGGGACAGGGGAGACTGAAGCTTTCTTT.

The CDR3 loop reads CASSARSGDGYGYTF. The CDR3 DNA is TGCGCCAGCAGCGCCCGATCAGGGGACGGCTATGGCTACACCTTC. This chain joins TRBV5-1 and TRBJ1-2; D is perhaps TRBD1 (6 bases). The germline CDR1 and CDR2 sequences are SGHRS and YFSETQ. The CDR3 contains 15 residues. The V and J ends lost 4 bases and 4 bases respectively, with 17 bases between them. The full variable domain, completed using reference TRBV5-1 and TRBJ1-2, is KAGVTQTPRYLIKTRGQQVTLSCSPISGHRSVSWYQQTPGQGLQFLFEYFSETQRNKGNFPGRFSGRQFSNSRSEMNVSTLELGDSALYLCASSARSGDGYGYTFGSGTRLTVV.

The chain is built from TRBV13 and TRBJ1-2, with TRBD1 as a possible D gene (6 bases). The CDR3 spans 17 residues. Germline CDR1 and CDR2: PRHDT and FYEKMQ (reference sequence). V shed 3 bases and J shed 5 bases, with 22 bases lying between them. The CDR3 sequence: CASSLALPGQGSYGYTF. The CDR3 bases are TGTGCCAGCAGCTTGGCGCTACCGGGACAAGGATCTTATGGCTACACCTTC.

The chain employs TRBV30 and TRBJ2-1; TRBD1 might be the D (5 bases). CDR3 length: 15 amino acids. Germline V gene sequence: CDR1 GTSNPN, CDR2 SVGIG (reference sequence). V was pared by 3 bases and J by 0 bases, with 12 bases between. CDR3 DNA sequence: TGTGCCTGGAGGGGGCGCAGGGCCTCCTACAATGAGCAGTTCTTC. As protein: CAWRGRRASYNEQFF.

This chain connects TRBV25-1 to TRBJ1-1; D gene uncertain. Trimming removed 10 bases at V and 4 bases at J, with 13 bases between. The CDR3 consists of 12 residues. From germline, CDR1 is MGHDK and CDR2 SYGVNS. As DNA, the CDR3 is TGTGCCACCTTGGGCGTGGCCACTGAAGCTTTCTTT. The encoded protein is CATLGVATEAFF.

The V and J genes are TRBV10-3 and TRBJ2-3, with D tentatively TRBD1 (6 bases). This CDR3 has 17 residues. Germline values: CDR1 ENHRY, CDR2 SYGVKD. V was clipped by 0 bases and J by 4 bases, with 17 bases between them. CDR3 DNA: TGTGCCATCAGTGAGTCGGACAGTAGAATGTTCTCAGATACGCAGTATTTT. Protein: CAISESDSRMFSDTQYF.

The chain carries TRBV29-1 and TRBJ2-1; TRBD2 aligns across 9 bases. The CDR3 loop spans 14 amino acids. The J segment lost 4 bases and the V segment lost 4 bases, leaving 5 bases of the junction unmatched. The germline gives CDR1 SQVTM, CDR2 ANQGSEA. The CDR3 loop reads CSVGASGEYNEQFF. The CDR3 DNA sequence: TGCAGCGTTGGGGCTAGCGGGGAGTACAATGAGCAGTTCTTC.

This clone was recorded once. The rearrangement links TRBV6-1 to TRBJ2-7; D gene uncertain. V gave up 5 bases and J gave up 6 bases, with 17 bases separating them. The CDR3 runs 14 residues. The germline CDR1 and CDR2 sequences are MNHNS and SASEGT. The CDR3 sequence is CASSRELPAGEQYF. The CDR3 coding sequence is TGTGCCAGCAGTCGTGAGCTACCTGCCGGCGAGCAGTACTTC.

This chain links TRBV21-1 with TRBJ2-7; whether TRBD2, the table's D call, matches the DNA was not checked. TRBV21-1 is shown as a pseudogene. This CDR3 has 16 residues. The CDR3 loop is CASSKALAGVPYEQYF. The CDR3 DNA reads as TGTGCCAGCAGCAAAGCGCTAGCGGGAGTACCCTACGAGCAGTACTTC.

This clone is a singleton in its sample. The chain employs TRBV9 and TRBJ2-7; unclear D gene. Looked up from germline, CDR1 is SGDLS and CDR2 is YYNGEE. Trimming pared 3 bases from V and 0 bases from J, leaving 7 bases between. This CDR3 contains 13 residues. CDR3 nucleotides: TGTGCCAGCAGCGCCCTACCCTCCTACGAGCAGTACTTC. This encodes CASSALPSYEQYF.

The J gene is TRBJ1-2, the V gene TRBV5-1, with TRBD1 identical over 7 bases. The J segment lost 6 bases and the V segment lost 0 bases, leaving 17 bases of the junction unmatched. Germline loops: CDR1 SGHRS, CDR2 YFSETQ. This CDR3 spans 18 amino acids. The CDR3 protein is CASSLEQRGAGGLNGYTF. CDR3 coding DNA: TGCGCCAGCAGCTTGGAACAGCGCGGGGCAGGGGGGTTGAATGGCTACACCTTC.

The count of this clone is one. The chain is built from TRBV18 and TRBJ2-5; D uncertain. Germline V lookup: CDR1 KGHSH, CDR2 LQKENI. The CDR3 has 14 residues. V was cut by 0 bases and J by 5 bases, with 10 bases left in between. In DNA form, the CDR3 reads TGTGCCAGCTCACCACCGGCGGATTTGGAGACCCAGTACTTC. Amino acid sequence: CASSPPADLETQYF.

V is TRBV7-9 and J is TRBJ2-7, with D unclear. CDR3 size: 17 residues. Germline V gene sequence: CDR1 SEHNR, CDR2 FQNEAQ (reference sequence). Trimming took off 4 bases at V and 2 bases at J, with 21 bases between the two ends. CDR3 sequence (DNA): TGTGCCAGCAGCTCCTCGGTCGCCAGGCTGGTCCCCTACGAGCAGTACTTC. Amino acid sequence: CASSSSVARLVPYEQYF.

This chain joins TRBV7-3 and TRBJ2-7, with no clear D. CDR1 is SGHTA and CDR2 is FQGTGA in the germline V gene. The CDR3 consists of 13 residues. The V end lost 1 base, the J end lost 6 bases, and 10 bases lay between the germline ends. CDR3 sequence reads: CASSLNSLSEQYF. The CDR3 DNA follows: TGTGCCAGCAGCTTAAACAGCCTTAGCGAGCAGTACTTC.